This T cell receptor beta chain originates from a study of T cell responses to AZD1222 COVID-19 vaccine. Findings and limits, study-wide: Repertoires in all cases were sampled only once the peak T cell response had passed. Reports indicate that nearly half of spike-specific TCRs are directed at unmutated variant regions.

Measured with immunoSEQ multiplex PCR; TCRdb has only the in-frame clones, and not every one. The table shows roughly 66,000 clones, with about 88% occurring only once. V lost 4 bases and J lost 8, with 11 bases in between. This CDR3 is built from 11 residues. The V gene's germline CDR1 is SQVTM and CDR2 ANQGSEA. To note about this clone: Its antigen remains unidentified.

The sequence came from an adult who received the MenACWY meningococcal vaccine as a control. The source was peripheral blood, collected 28 days after the second dose of the MenACWY control vaccine. This rearrangement joins TRBV29-1 to TRBJ1-2; no reliable D call. The CDR3 nucleotides are TGCAGCGTTGTAGGGAGTGGGGGCTACACCTTC. Translated: CSVVGSGGYTF.